Listed below are T cell receptor beta chains from one sample, sequenced in a study of blood T cell repertoires in COVID-19. Some clones are missing from TCRdb's copy, which holds only in-frame ones; the method was immunoSEQ multiplex PCR. The repertoire includes approximately 210,000 clones, roughly four fifths of them detected once, and about an eighth sits in the top ten. The specimen was peripheral blood. The receptors shown here come from a woman in her thirties or forties with acute or convalescent COVID-19. CDR3s include the opening cysteine and the closing phenylalanine or tryptophan.

j_call: TRBJ1-5
v_call: TRBV2
cdr3_aa: CASSHRFSNQPQHF

j_call: TRBJ2-5
v_call: TRBV24-1
cdr3_aa: CATSDPTGLETQYF

j_call: TRBJ2-7
v_call: TRBV27
cdr3_aa: CASSSGQPPYF

j_call: TRBJ1-5
v_call: TRBV5-6
cdr3_aa: CASSLRTGASSQPQHF

j_call: TRBJ2-7
v_call: TRBV29-1
cdr3_aa: CSVEDSGRPPYEQYF

j_call: TRBJ2-1
v_call: TRBV5-1
cdr3_aa: CASSLEGQGGINEQFF

j_call: TRBJ2-1
v_call: TRBV7-6
cdr3_aa: CASSLDPDRANPYNEQFF

j_call: TRBJ2-5
v_call: TRBV24-1
cdr3_aa: CATSDPTGVETQYF

j_call: TRBJ2-2
v_call: TRBV14
cdr3_aa: CASSQDSAHGTIVGGLFF

j_call: TRBJ2-7
v_call: TRBV19
cdr3_aa: CASSREIHSYEQYF

j_call: TRBJ2-7
v_call: TRBV28
cdr3_aa: CASTWGMRGIYEQYF

j_call: TRBJ2-3
v_call: TRBV4-3
cdr3_aa: CASSQAAEYTQYF

j_call: TRBJ2-2
v_call: TRBV9
cdr3_aa: CASSETSYSRGELFF